One sample yielded the 29 T cell receptor beta chains listed below, sequenced in a study of graft-versus-host responses after intestinal transplantation. Graft samples were processed, releasing intraepithelial and lamina propria lymphocytes. Using immunoSEQ multiplex PCR, the repertoire was profiled, and TCRdb retains in-frame clones only, with some absent. The data show fewer than 6,500 clones, with about 72% seen just once and more than 10% held by the top ten. The starting material was ileum tissue, obtained 254 days after intestinal transplant. Receptor source: a human patient who received an intestinal transplant, so some T cells may come from the graft donor.

CDR3 region: CASSRGGITDTQYF. The CDR3, as DNA: TGTGCCAGCAGTCGGGGGGGAATTACCGATACGCAGTATTTT. The gene calls are TRBV7-2 and TRBJ2-3; 8 bases line up with TRBD2. The CDR3 runs 14 residues. CDR1 and CDR2 (germline): SGHTA, FQGNSA. Trimming took 6 bases from V and 6 from J; bases not matched to a gene: 8. The full variable domain, its missing parts supplied by reference TRBV7-2 and TRBJ2-3, is GAGVSQSPSNKVTEKGKDVELRCDPISGHTALYWYRQSLGQGLEFLIYFQGNSAPDKSGLPSDRFSAERTGGSVSTLTIQRTQQEDSAVYLCASSRGGITDTQYFGPGTRLTVL.

The V and J genes are TRBV5-4 and TRBJ2-3, with a possible D match to TRBD2 (5 bases). The V and J ends lost 4 bases and 1 base respectively, with 25 bases between them. Germline assignment: CDR1 SGHNT and CDR2 YYREEE (reference sequence). This CDR3 is built from 19 residues. CDR3 sequence reads: CASSGRSWGTRLGTDTQYF. The CDR3 coding sequence is TGTGCCAGCAGCGGTAGAAGCTGGGGAACTAGGCTAGGCACAGATACGCAGTATTTT.

This rearrangement joins TRBV4-1 to TRBJ2-5; the D gene is possibly TRBD2 (5 bases). Trimming removed 4 bases from V and 0 bases from J, with 12 bases in between. This CDR3 has 15 residues. Germline V gives CDR1 MGHRA, CDR2 YSYEKL. CDR3 residues: CASSPACGYQETQYF. The CDR3 region has the DNA TGCGCCAGCAGCCCAGCGTGCGGGTACCAAGAGACCCAGTACTTC.

A few counts support this clone. The chain is built from TRBV27 and TRBJ2-5, with a weak D call TRBD2 (6 bases). Trimming shortened V by 0 bases and J by 5 bases, and 19 bases separated the two germline ends. Germline CDR1 MNHEY, CDR2 SMNVEV (reference sequence). This CDR3 contains 17 residues. The CDR3, as DNA: TGTGCCAGCAGTTTATCGTTAACGGGAGAGCCGGAGGAGACCCAGTACTTC. Its translation is CASSLSLTGEPEETQYF.

Here the CDR3 DNA reads TGTGCCAGCAGTTTATCCCGGGTCAATCAGCCCCAGCATTTT. Residues: CASSLSRVNQPQHF. The chain joins TRBV27 to TRBJ1-5; no firm D call. Germline V gene lookup returns CDR1 MNHEY and CDR2 SMNVEV (reference sequence). The ends were cut back, 0 bases at V and 3 bases at J, with 6 bases in the middle. This CDR3 spans 14 amino acids.

The CDR3 is CASSPRWPNTEAFF. The CDR3, as DNA: TGTGCCAGCAGTCCCCGTTGGCCGAACACTGAAGCTTTCTTT. This chain uses TRBV27 with TRBJ1-1, with D uncertain. Per the germline V gene, CDR1 is MNHEY and CDR2 is SMNVEV (reference sequence). V dropped 5 bases and J dropped 1 base, with 11 bases sitting between them. The CDR3 is 14 amino acids.

The chain joins TRBV9 to TRBJ2-5, with 7 bases identical to TRBD1. The DNA end is more similar to TRBJ2-7, so the J call may be wrong. Germline values: CDR1 SGDLS, CDR2 YYNGEE. The CDR3 length is 16 residues. CDR3 bases: TGTGCCAGCAGCGCACAGTACCGGGACAGTCCCTACGAGCAGTACTTC. Its protein product is CASSAQYRDSPYEQYF.

The chain combines TRBV6-1 with TRBJ2-7; 9 bases match TRBD2. CDR1 MNHNS and CDR2 SASEGT come from the germline V gene. The CDR3 spans 17 residues. J lost 2 bases, V lost 3 bases, and 11 bases had no gene match. The CDR3 DNA sequence: TGTGCCAGCAGTGACCTCCCCGGGGCTAGCGGGGCCTACGAGCAGTACTTC. This codes for CASSDLPGASGAYEQYF.

V is TRBV6-1 and J is TRBJ1-4; D ambiguous. V gave up 8 bases and J gave up 8 bases, with 18 bases separating them. Germline assignment: CDR1 MNHNS and CDR2 SASEGT. CDR3 length: 14 amino acids. CDR3 loop: CASQGRSETEKLFF. The CDR3 bases are TGTGCCAGCCAAGGTCGGTCGGAGACCGAAAAACTGTTTTTT.

This clone was found once. The V gene is TRBV19, the J gene TRBJ2-3; D possibly corresponds to TRBD1 (5 bases). Germline values: CDR1 LNHDA, CDR2 SQIVND (reference sequence). The CDR3 sequence is 17 residues long. Trimming took off 8 bases at V and 6 bases at J, with 27 bases between the two ends. CDR3 nucleotide sequence: TGTGCCAGTTTTGAGTTAGATGGTCCAGGGATGAGGGATACGCAGTATTTT. This gives the protein CASFELDGPGMRDTQYF.

This clone was found once. The CDR3 reads CASSLEVNTGELFF. The CDR3 DNA reads TGTGCCAGCAGCCTTGAGGTGAACACCGGGGAGCTGTTTTTT. This rearrangement joins TRBV5-4 to TRBJ2-2; D call uncertain. Germline V lookup: CDR1 SGHNT, CDR2 YYREEE (reference sequence). V was shortened by 4 bases and J by 1 base, with 8 bases between the two germline ends. The CDR3 has 14 amino acids.

The chain recombines TRBV9 with TRBJ2-3; 7 nucleotides match TRBD2. The ends lost 4 bases at V and 0 bases at J; junction bases unmatched: 2. The germline V gene has CDR1 SGDLS and CDR2 YYNGEE. This CDR3 is 14 amino acids long. The CDR3 nucleotides are TGTGCCAGCAGCCCCGGGGGGAGCACAGATACGCAGTATTTT. This gives the protein CASSPGGSTDTQYF.

The rearrangement joins TRBV13 to TRBJ2-1; TRBD1 aligns across 9 bases. The CDR3 has 15 amino acids. Looked up from germline, CDR1 is PRHDT and CDR2 is FYEKMQ (reference sequence). Unmatched junction bases numbered 6, after V lost 5 bases and J lost 4 bases. The CDR3 DNA sequence: TGTGCCAGCAGCCGCCGGGACAGGGTATACAATGAGCAGTTCTTC. Translating gives CASSRRDRVYNEQFF.

This chain connects TRBV2 to TRBJ2-7; D gene unclear. The length of the CDR3 is 17 residues. V lost 3 bases and J 3 bases, leaving 21 bases between the germline ends. Per germline, CDR1 SNHLY and CDR2 FYNNEI. The CDR3 coding sequence is TGTGCCAGCAGTGACTTGGAGACTGAAGCAAGAGACTACGAGCAGTACTTC. Its protein is CASSDLETEARDYEQYF.

V and J are TRBV6-1 and TRBJ1-3, with TRBD1 as a possible D gene (6 bases). The CDR3 spans 12 residues. Trimming left V 5 bases short and J 4 bases short, with 6 bases between. Per the germline V gene, CDR1 is MNHNS and CDR2 is SASEGT. CDR3 sequence: CASSTGGNTIYF. CDR3 DNA sequence: TGTGCCAGCAGTACAGGGGGAAACACCATATATTTT.

This chain uses TRBV5-1 with TRBJ2-7; 7 bases are a match to TRBD2. This CDR3 is built from 14 residues. Germline loops: CDR1 SGHRS, CDR2 YFSETQ. Unmatched junction bases numbered 7, after V lost 4 bases and J lost 3 bases. The CDR3 DNA is TGCGCCAGCAGCCCCACAGCGGGACTCTACGAGCAGTACTTC. Protein product: CASSPTAGLYEQYF. The whole variable domain, filled in from reference TRBV5-1 and TRBJ2-7, reads KAGVTQTPRYLIKTRGQQVTLSCSPISGHRSVSWYQQTPGQGLQFLFEYFSETQRNKGNFPGRFSGRQFSNSRSEMNVSTLELGDSALYLCASSPTAGLYEQYFGPGTRLTVT.

This CDR3 reads CASSHHTDTQYF. CDR3 nucleotide sequence: TGCGCCAGCAGCCACCACACAGATACGCAGTATTTT. The chain is built from TRBV4-1 and TRBJ2-3; D uncertain. The CDR3 loop spans 12 amino acids. V lost 3 bases and J 2 bases, leaving 3 bases between the germline ends. From germline, CDR1 is MGHRA and CDR2 YSYEKL.

V and J are TRBV30 and TRBJ1-5, with a weak D call TRBD1 (5 bases). CDR1 and CDR2 (germline): GTSNPN, SVGIG (reference sequence). The CDR3 covers 16 residues. Trimming stripped 2 bases from V and 0 bases from J, with 14 bases between. The CDR3 region is CAWSSGGWFSNQPQHF. The DNA of the CDR3 is TGTGCCTGGAGTTCTGGGGGGTGGTTTAGCAATCAGCCCCAGCATTTT.

The chain recombines TRBV4-2 with TRBJ2-1; the D gene is possibly TRBD1 (5 bases). The CDR3 extends over 14 amino acids. The V gene's germline CDR1 is LGHNA and CDR2 YNFKEQ. Trimming left V 0 bases short and J 5 bases short, with 8 bases between. CDR3 region: CASSQDQGDNEQFF. The DNA of the CDR3 is TGTGCCAGCAGCCAAGATCAAGGGGACAATGAGCAGTTCTTC.

The V gene is TRBV11-2, the J gene TRBJ2-7; D is unresolved. Between the trimmed V and J ends, which lost 2 bases and 1 base, there was a span of 6 bases. The germline V gene has CDR1 SGHAT and CDR2 FQNNGV. CDR3 length: 13 amino acids. CDR3 sequence (DNA): TGTGCCAGCAGCTTATCCATTTCCTACGAGCAGTACTTC. Translation: CASSLSISYEQYF.

The CDR3 spells CASRHGGLAGVSETQYF. For the CDR3, the DNA is TGTGCCAGCCGACACGGGGGGCTAGCGGGAGTAAGTGAGACCCAGTACTTC. The chain combines TRBV27 with TRBJ2-5, with 10 bases fitting TRBD2. Germline V gene lookup returns CDR1 MNHEY and CDR2 SMNVEV (reference sequence). Trimming at V came to 8 bases and at J to 5 bases, leaving 17 bases not matched to a gene. This CDR3 is built from 17 residues.

This chain connects TRBV5-4 to TRBJ2-1; 10 bases agree with TRBD2. The length of the CDR3 is 15 residues. The germline V gene has CDR1 SGHNT and CDR2 YYREEE (reference sequence). V shed 0 bases, J shed 6 bases, and the junction held 3 bases outside the gene matches. CDR3 sequence: CASSLGSGGSNEQFF. CDR3 bases: TGTGCCAGCAGCTTGGGTAGCGGGGGGAGCAATGAGCAGTTCTTC.

The gene calls are TRBV6-5 and TRBJ1-5; possible D gene TRBD1, 5 bases. CDR1 is MNHEY, CDR2 SVGAGI, per germline. The CDR3 is 16 residues long. V dropped 0 bases and J dropped 7 bases, with 16 bases sitting between them. In DNA form, the CDR3 reads TGTGCCAGCAGTTACTCGATACCGGATAACAGGCAGCCCCAGCATTTT. Amino acid sequence: CASSYSIPDNRQPQHF.

The chain couples TRBV7-8 to TRBJ2-5; 10 positions match TRBD1. V dropped 3 bases and J dropped 5; count of bases not matched to a gene: 9. CDR3 length: 16 residues. Germline V lookup: CDR1 SGHVS, CDR2 FQNEAQ. DNA of the CDR3: TGTGCCAGCAGCTTGGGGGGACAGGGGCTATCGGAGACCCAGTACTTC. Its translation is CASSLGGQGLSETQYF.

The rearrangement joins TRBV6-1 to TRBJ2-7; tentative D call: TRBD1 (5 bases). The CDR3 covers 15 residues. Trimming left V 6 bases short and J 8 bases short, with 23 bases between. Looked up from germline, CDR1 is MNHNS and CDR2 is SASEGT. CDR3 nucleotides: TGTGCCAGCAGCTTCCCAGGGTATAGGGCTAGAAAGCAGTACTTC. This sequence encodes CASSFPGYRARKQYF.

J is TRBJ2-3 and V is TRBV6-4; 10 bases are shared with TRBD2. With V trimmed by 6 bases and J by 4 bases, 7 bases remained unmatched. The germline V gene encodes CDR1 MRHNA and CDR2 SNTAGT. The CDR3 loop spans 15 amino acids. The CDR3 DNA reads TGTGCCAGCAGCCCCACTAGCGGGGTGGCAGATACGCAGTATTTT. It specifies CASSPTSGVADTQYF.

This clone occurred a few times. J is TRBJ2-3 and V is TRBV5-4; 9 nucleotides line up with TRBD2. This CDR3 comprises 17 residues. With 2 bases clipped from V and 5 bases from J, the junction kept 12 bases outside the gene matches. Germline CDR1 reads SGHNT; CDR2 reads YYREEE (reference sequence). CDR3 nucleotides: TGTGCCAGCAGCTTCGAGCTGGCGGGGGGGCTCCGAGATACGCAGTATTTT. Its translation is CASSFELAGGLRDTQYF.

This clone was found once. The chain joins TRBV28 to TRBJ2-1, with a possible D match to TRBD1 (5 bases). The CDR3 totals 16 residues. Germline V gene sequence: CDR1 MDHEN, CDR2 SYDVKM. Between the trimmed V and J ends, which lost 4 bases and 9 bases, there was a span of 22 bases. In DNA form, the CDR3 reads TGTGCCAGCAGTTACGTCTTCCGACAGCCCCTGGGTGAGCAGTTCTTC. Protein sequence: CASSYVFRQPLGEQFF.

The table lists this clone with a few counts. DNA of the CDR3: TGTGCCAGCAGTGAGAGGACCGGGACTAGCGGGTCCGAGCAGTTCTTC. This gives the protein CASSERTGTSGSEQFF. J is TRBJ2-1 and V is TRBV6-4; 12 bases are shared with TRBD2. Unmatched junction bases numbered 10, after V lost 3 bases and J lost 10 bases. The CDR3 spans 16 residues. Germline V CDR1 and CDR2: MRHNA, SNTAGT.